Listed here are 30 T cell receptor beta chains from one sample, sequenced in a study of response to subunit inactivated influenza vaccine. TCRdb ran MiXCR on the RT-PCR reads and lists one entry per CDR3 protein. The sample consists of about 570,000 distinct CDR3 sequences, roughly 10% of them appearing once. The data also belong to a second study, concerning T cells expressing NK-cell markers. As reported in that work: Researchers built TCR beta cDNA using 5'RACE template switching with UMIs.

The source material was PBMCs from blood, sampled on the day of vaccination. Receptor source: a man in his fifties or sixties who received an inactivated influenza vaccine.

The chain combines TRBV7-9 with TRBJ1-6; D not resolved. Germline CDR1 and CDR2: SEHNR and FQNEAQ (reference sequence). The ends were cut back, 4 bases at V and 7 bases at J, with 17 bases in the middle. The CDR3 contains 16 residues. The CDR3 sequence is CASSSDSRAVNSPLHF. The CDR3 nucleotides are TGTGCCAGCAGCTCAGACTCCCGGGCCGTAAATTCACCCCTCCACTTT.

This clonotype has just a few counts. V usage is TRBV2 and J usage is TRBJ2-1; D not certain. Trimming removed 0 bases at V and 7 bases at J, with 4 bases between. Germline V lookup: CDR1 SNHLY, CDR2 FYNNEI. The CDR3 is made up of 12 amino acids. The CDR3 DNA follows: TGTGCCAGCAGTGAAGCGGCAAATGAGCAGTTCTTC. The encoded protein is CASSEAANEQFF.

The chain joins TRBV20-1 to TRBJ2-3; D remains unclear. V gave up 2 bases and J gave up 2 bases, with 5 bases separating them. Germline assignment: CDR1 DFQATT and CDR2 SNEGSKA (reference sequence). There are 12 residues in the CDR3. CDR3 region: CSARSSTDTQYF. CDR3 nucleotides: TGCAGTGCTAGATCATCCACAGATACGCAGTATTTT.

This clonotype has more than one count but fewer than ten. This chain joins TRBV27 and TRBJ1-4; D is unresolved. Germline-derived CDR1 and CDR2 are MNHEY and SMNVEV (reference sequence). Trimming stripped 6 bases from V and 8 bases from J, with 16 bases between. CDR3 length: 14 amino acids. As DNA, the CDR3 is TGTGCCAGCAGCTTACAGCACAGAGGAGAAAAACTGTTTTTT. Translated: CASSLQHRGEKLFF. The full variable domain, in which reference TRBV27 and TRBJ1-4 provide the parts outside the CDR3, is EAQVTQNPRYLITVTGKKLTVTCSQNMNHEYMSWYRQDPGLGLRQIYYSMNVEVTDKGDVPEGYKVSRKEKRNFPLILESPSPNQTSLYFCASSLQHRGEKLFFGSGTQLSVL.

This clonotype was seen a few times. The V gene is TRBV6-2 or TRBV6-3, the J gene TRBJ2-1; 11 nucleotides align to TRBD2. The ends lost 4 bases at V and 7 bases at J; junction bases unmatched: 9. The CDR3 spans 16 residues. Germline CDR1 MNHEY, CDR2 SVGEGT. The chain's CDR3 is CASSSVAGGLSNEQFF. CDR3 bases: TGTGCCAGCAGTTCGGTAGCGGGGGGGCTCTCGAATGAGCAGTTCTTC.

This clonotype was seen ten or more times. The chain combines TRBV12-3 or TRBV12-4 with TRBJ2-3, with D possibly TRBD2 on 6 matching bases. The CDR3 contains 13 residues. V was shortened by 5 bases and J by 9 bases, with 15 bases between the two germline ends. The CDR3 DNA follows: TGTGCCAGCAGTCCTAGCGACGGGGTCACGCAGTATTTT. Protein sequence: CASSPSDGVTQYF.

This clonotype was picked up a small number of times. The V gene is TRBV10-3, the J gene TRBJ1-6; D is unresolved. Trimming cost V 3 bases and J 7 bases, with 13 bases left between them. The CDR3 contains 15 residues. CDR1 and CDR2 (germline): ENHRY, SYGVKD. The CDR3 region is CAISEGQEGNSPLHF. In DNA, the CDR3 is TGTGCCATCAGTGAAGGGCAGGAGGGCAATTCACCCCTCCACTTT.

The genes are TRBV29-1 and TRBJ2-1; 15 bases are a match to TRBD2. The CDR3 sequence is 15 residues long. The V gene end was trimmed by 1 base and the J gene end by 5 bases; junction bases not matched to a gene: 0. Germline CDR1 reads SQVTM; CDR2 reads ANQGSEA. Here the CDR3 DNA reads TGCAGCGTTGAAGGGACTAGCGGGGGGGACAATGAGCAGTTCTTC. Its protein is CSVEGTSGGDNEQFF.

The genes are TRBV6-2 or TRBV6-3 and TRBJ1-5; 7 positions match TRBD1. The germline gives CDR1 MNHEY, CDR2 SVGEGT. The CDR3 has 17 amino acids. V dropped 0 bases and J dropped 2; count of bases not matched to a gene: 7. CDR3 region: CASSYSRGQEGNQPQHF. As DNA, the CDR3 is TGTGCCAGCAGTTACTCCCGAGGACAGGAAGGCAATCAGCCCCAGCATTTT.

Only a few counts were recorded for this clonotype. This chain connects TRBV28 to TRBJ2-7; D is possibly TRBD1 or TRBD2 (5 bases each). In germline, CDR1 is MDHEN, CDR2 SYDVKM. CDR3 size: 12 residues. V lost 8 bases and J lost 6, with 14 bases in between. CDR3 residues: CASEGIAGEQYF. CDR3 nucleotides: TGTGCCAGCGAGGGGATCGCGGGCGAGCAGTACTTC.

The gene calls are TRBV12-3 or TRBV12-4 and TRBJ2-5; 8 nucleotides align to TRBD1. This CDR3 comprises 13 residues. V gave up 7 bases and J gave up 5 bases; unmatched junction bases: 6. DNA of the CDR3: TGTGCCAGCACCATTCAGGGGGCTGAGACCCAGTACTTC. Translated, it gives CASTIQGAETQYF.

This clonotype was counted between two and nine times. This chain joins TRBV11-2 and TRBJ2-1; D uncertain. This CDR3 has 15 residues. The germline gives CDR1 SGHAT, CDR2 FQNNGV. Trimming left V 5 bases short and J 0 bases short, with 11 bases between. The CDR3 bases are TGTGCCAGCAGCCCAATGCCCAGCTCCTACAATGAGCAGTTCTTC. Encoded protein: CASSPMPSSYNEQFF.

V is TRBV5-5 and J is TRBJ2-2; 7 nucleotides agree with TRBD1. This CDR3 region has 16 residues. Trimming took 4 bases from V and 4 from J; bases not matched to a gene: 10. The V gene's germline CDR1 is SGHKS and CDR2 YYEKEE (reference sequence). The CDR3 is CASSRGKGATTGELFF. As DNA, the CDR3 is TGTGCCAGCAGCCGCGGCAAGGGGGCTACCACCGGGGAGCTGTTTTTT.

The chain has TRBV4-1 and TRBJ2-7, with D possibly TRBD2 on 5 matching bases. There are 15 residues in the CDR3. Per germline, CDR1 MGHRA and CDR2 YSYEKL. V lost 0 bases and J lost 5, with 14 bases in between. Written as DNA, the CDR3 is TGCGCCAGCAGCCAAGAACCGGGGTCTGGGCACGAGCAGTACTTC. It specifies CASSQEPGSGHEQYF.

This clonotype was seen a few times. In DNA, the CDR3 is TGTGCCAGCAGGTTAACAGGGCGACCACCCCTCCACTTT. Translation gives CASRLTGRPPLHF. The chain links TRBV11-2 to TRBJ1-6; D may be TRBD1 (6 bases). V lost 6 bases, J lost 11 bases, and 14 bases lay in between. Germline V lookup: CDR1 SGHAT, CDR2 FQNNGV. The CDR3 covers 13 residues.

This clonotype was recorded a few times. This rearrangement joins TRBV27 to TRBJ2-3; D not resolved. The germline CDR1 and CDR2 sequences are MNHEY and SMNVEV (reference sequence). Trimming took off 1 base at V and 0 bases at J, with 8 bases between the two ends. The CDR3 sequence is 15 residues long. The CDR3 sequence is CASSLYGPSTDTQYF. DNA for the CDR3: TGTGCCAGCAGTTTATATGGACCTAGCACAGATACGCAGTATTTT.

The chain uses TRBV15 and TRBJ2-1, with 7 bases aligning to TRBD1. The CDR3 is 18 residues long. V was clipped by 1 base and J by 9 bases; unmatched bases: 18. CDR1 LNHNV and CDR2 YYDKDF come from the germline V gene (reference sequence). The CDR3 nucleotides read TGTGCCACCAGCAGAGTGACCCTAGCCGGGGTACGACAGGGTGAGCAGTTCTTC. Translating gives CATSRVTLAGVRQGEQFF.

The V gene is TRBV25-1, the J gene TRBJ1-2; 8 nucleotides line up with TRBD1. Germline V gene lookup returns CDR1 MGHDK and CDR2 SYGVNS. V dropped 1 base and J dropped 13; count of bases not matched to a gene: 14. This CDR3 is built from 15 residues. The DNA for the CDR3 is TGTGCCAGCAGTGAATCGGGAATGACAGGGGAGCCGGGCACCTTC. Protein sequence: CASSESGMTGEPGTF.

The chain carries TRBV9 and TRBJ2-1; possible D gene TRBD1, 6 bases. Trimming removed 3 bases at V and 6 bases at J, with 19 bases between. Germline CDR1 is SGDLS and CDR2 is YYNGEE. The CDR3 runs to 16 residues. The CDR3: CASSASLRGGGNEQFF. Here the CDR3 DNA reads TGTGCCAGCAGCGCGAGCCTCAGGGGCGGAGGCAATGAGCAGTTCTTC.

In this sample, this clonotype turned up a few times. The chain joins TRBV5-6 to TRBJ2-1; D is unclear. Germline lookup yields CDR1 SGHDT and CDR2 YYEEEE. V lost 0 bases, J lost 1 base, and 8 bases lay in between. CDR3 length equals 15 residues. The CDR3 loop reads CASSLGGPSYNEQFF. Here the CDR3 DNA reads TGTGCCAGCAGCTTGGGCGGTCCTTCCTACAATGAGCAGTTCTTC.

This clonotype showed up just a few times. This chain joins TRBV20-1 and TRBJ1-5; D is unclear. Germline-derived CDR1 and CDR2 are DFQATT and SNEGSKA (reference sequence). CDR3 length equals 15 residues. V dropped 1 base and J dropped 2 bases, with 12 bases sitting between them. Here the CDR3 DNA reads TGCAGTGCTAGAGGACGCGGTTGGGGCAATCAGCCCCAGCATTTT. Residues: CSARGRGWGNQPQHF.

This chain uses TRBV29-1 with TRBJ1-1; no reliable D call. The CDR3 has 13 residues. Germline assignment: CDR1 SQVTM and CDR2 ANQGSEA. Trimming left V 4 bases short and J 5 bases short, with 14 bases between. CDR3 DNA sequence: TGCAGCGTTGTAGGATACCTGGAAACTGAAGCTTTCTTT. This encodes CSVVGYLETEAFF.

This clonotype came up a few times. This chain uses TRBV15 with TRBJ2-1; 8 bases are a match to TRBD2. V shed 1 base and J 4 bases; nucleotides not matched to a gene: 6. Germline lookup yields CDR1 LNHNV and CDR2 YYDKDF (reference sequence). There are 16 residues in the CDR3. The CDR3 region has the DNA TGTGCCACCAGCAGAGCTAACACGGGAGGGTACAATGAGCAGTTCTTC. It encodes CATSRANTGGYNEQFF.

This clonotype was counted only a few times. The rearrangement links TRBV30 to TRBJ2-7; 7 bases match TRBD1. The junction had 9 bases not matched to a gene; V was cut back by 0 bases and J by 7 bases. Germline CDR1 and CDR2: GTSNPN and SVGIG (reference sequence). There are 14 residues in the CDR3. Here the CDR3 DNA reads TGTGCCTGGAGTGTCTTAAGACAGGGAAGGGAGCAGTACTTC. The encoded protein is CAWSVLRQGREQYF.

The chain recombines TRBV29-1 with TRBJ2-1; 9 bases map to TRBD2. V lost 1 base to trimming and J lost 9 bases; unmatched junction nucleotides: 10. Looked up from germline, CDR1 is SQVTM and CDR2 is ANQGSEA. This CDR3 is built from 15 residues. In DNA, the CDR3 is TGCAGCGTTGAAGTTTTGGCGGGGGGGCAGGGTGAGCAGTTCTTC. As protein: CSVEVLAGGQGEQFF.

The rearrangement links TRBV18 to TRBJ1-1; D might be TRBD1 (5 bases). Trimming shortened V by 1 base and J by 4 bases, and 10 bases separated the two germline ends. CDR1 and CDR2 (germline): KGHSH, LQKENI. This CDR3 region has 14 residues. CDR3: CASSPREGPTEAFF. The CDR3 DNA reads TGTGCCAGCTCACCACGAGAGGGGCCCACTGAAGCTTTCTTT.

This clonotype was recorded a few times. The CDR3 reads CASSVTPGTGSYEQYF. The CDR3 DNA reads TGTGCCAGCAGCGTCACCCCCGGGACAGGGTCCTACGAGCAGTACTTC. The chain recombines TRBV9 with TRBJ2-7; 9 nucleotides line up with TRBD1. J was trimmed by 1 base and V by 2 bases; bases with no gene match: 7. Per the germline V gene, CDR1 is SGDLS and CDR2 is YYNGEE. This CDR3 has 16 amino acids.

V and J are TRBV3-1 and TRBJ2-1, with 15 bases matching TRBD2. The CDR3 length is 15 residues. V dropped 5 bases and J dropped 9; count of bases not matched to a gene: 5. Germline CDR1 reads LGHDT; CDR2 reads YNNKEL (reference sequence). CDR3 sequence (DNA): TGTGCCAGCAGCAAGGGACTAGCGGGGGGTGGTGAGCAGTTCTTC. Amino acids: CASSKGLAGGGEQFF.

The chain has TRBV6-1 and TRBJ2-7; 9 bases map to TRBD2. This CDR3 has 17 amino acids. V was pared by 8 bases and J by 0 bases, with 14 bases of the junction left unmatched. CDR1 is MNHNS and CDR2 is SASEGT in the germline V gene. CDR3 region: CASQRPSGNRGSYEQYF. CDR3 nucleotides: TGTGCCAGCCAAAGGCCTAGCGGGAACCGGGGCTCCTACGAGCAGTACTTC.

This clonotype was seen many times. This chain links TRBV6-1 with TRBJ2-7; maybe TRBD1 (6 bases). The V end was cut by 6 bases, the J end by 3 bases, with 15 bases between. Germline CDR1 MNHNS, CDR2 SASEGT. This CDR3 has 14 residues. CDR3 sequence reads: CASSTQQGIYEQYF. As DNA, the CDR3 is TGTGCCAGCAGCACCCAACAGGGTATCTACGAGCAGTACTTC.